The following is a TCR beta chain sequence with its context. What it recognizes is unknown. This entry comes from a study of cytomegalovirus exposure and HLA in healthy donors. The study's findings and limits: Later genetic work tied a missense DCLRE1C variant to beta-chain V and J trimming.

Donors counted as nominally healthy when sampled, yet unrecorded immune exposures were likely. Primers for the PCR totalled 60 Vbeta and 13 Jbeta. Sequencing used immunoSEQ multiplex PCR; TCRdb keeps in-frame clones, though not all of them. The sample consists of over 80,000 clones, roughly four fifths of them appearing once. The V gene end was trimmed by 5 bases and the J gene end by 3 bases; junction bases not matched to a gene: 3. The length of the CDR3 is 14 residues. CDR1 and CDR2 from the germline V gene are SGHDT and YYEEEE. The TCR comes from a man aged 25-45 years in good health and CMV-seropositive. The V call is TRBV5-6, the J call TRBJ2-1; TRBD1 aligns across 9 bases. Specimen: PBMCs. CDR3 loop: CASRGQGYYNEQFF. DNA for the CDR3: TGTGCCAGCAGGGGACAGGGATACTACAATGAGCAGTTCTTC.